Below are 22 T cell receptor beta chains sequenced from a single sample in a study of blood T cell repertoires in COVID-19. Some clones are missing from TCRdb's copy, which holds only in-frame ones; the method was immunoSEQ multiplex PCR. The profile covers 48,000 or so clones, with about nine tenths appearing a single time and about 3% taken by the ten largest. Specimen: peripheral blood. The receptor set was obtained from a woman at least 80 years old with COVID-19, enrolled during active disease.

The CDR3: CASSLFGLNRDGYTF. As DNA, the CDR3 is TGTGCCAGCAGCTTATTCGGTCTAAATCGGGATGGCTACACCTTC. V is TRBV7-2 and J is TRBJ1-2; no firm D call. Germline CDR1 is SGHTA and CDR2 is FQGNSA. The length of the CDR3 is 15 residues. Trimming shortened V by 2 bases and J by 6 bases, and 16 bases separated the two germline ends.

V is TRBV2 and J is TRBJ2-1; TRBD2 matches at 9 bases. Germline lookup yields CDR1 SNHLY and CDR2 FYNNEI. The V and J ends lost 8 bases and 0 bases, in that order; junction bases with no gene match: 8. The CDR3 loop spans 16 amino acids. CDR3 sequence reads: CASGEAGGYSYNEQFF. The DNA for the CDR3 is TGTGCCAGCGGGGAGGCGGGGGGGTACTCCTACAATGAGCAGTTCTTC.

The gene calls are TRBV6-5 and TRBJ1-5, with TRBD1 identical over 8 bases. Per the germline V gene, CDR1 is MNHEY and CDR2 is SVGAGI. This CDR3 contains 14 residues. V trimming: 7 bases; J trimming: 0 bases; junction bases outside the gene matches: 2. This CDR3 reads CASTGGLSNQPQHF. The CDR3 DNA reads TGTGCCAGCACAGGGGGCCTTAGCAATCAGCCCCAGCATTTT.

The chain is built from TRBV30 and TRBJ2-7; a weak D match, TRBD1 (5 bases). The V end was cut by 4 bases, the J end by 0 bases, with 7 bases between. Germline V lookup: CDR1 GTSNPN, CDR2 SVGIG (reference sequence). The CDR3 contains 12 residues. The CDR3 DNA sequence: TGTGCCTGGAAGGGGTACTCCTACGAGCAGTACTTC. Translated: CAWKGYSYEQYF.

The chain recombines TRBV5-1 with TRBJ2-3; TRBD1 matches at 7 bases. V lost 4 bases to trimming and J lost 2 bases; unmatched junction nucleotides: 10. Germline lookup yields CDR1 SGHRS and CDR2 YFSETQ. The CDR3 extends over 16 amino acids. This CDR3 reads CASSAPQGSITDTQYF. DNA of the CDR3: TGCGCCAGCAGCGCCCCACAGGGGAGTATCACAGATACGCAGTATTTT.

CDR3 DNA sequence: TGTGCCAGCAGTGAGGAGGGGTTAAGCACAGATACGCAGTATTTT. It codes for CASSEEGLSTDTQYF. The V and J genes are TRBV6-4 and TRBJ2-3; a possible D gene is TRBD2 (6 bases). Germline CDR1 and CDR2: MRHNA and SNTAGT. This CDR3 spans 15 amino acids. V lost 3 bases to trimming and J lost 0 bases, with 10 bases between them.

V usage is TRBV9 and J usage is TRBJ2-7; 9 nucleotides line up with TRBD1. This CDR3 region has 14 residues. Losses at the gene ends were 0 bases for V and 6 bases for J; bases not matched to a gene: 4. The germline CDR1 and CDR2 sequences are SGDLS and YYNGEE. In DNA form, the CDR3 reads TGTGCCAGCAGCGTAGGGACAGGGGATCTCGAGCAGTACTTC. This encodes CASSVGTGDLEQYF.

The J gene is TRBJ2-2, the V gene TRBV2; TRBD2 matches at 7 bases. V lost 2 bases to trimming and J lost 4 bases; unmatched junction nucleotides: 7. Germline V CDR1 and CDR2: SNHLY, FYNNEI. The CDR3 consists of 16 residues. The CDR3 DNA reads TGTGCCAGCAGTGAATCCGGGGGGATATGCACCGGGGAGCTGTTTTTT. It codes for CASSESGGICTGELFF.

The chain employs TRBV7-2 and TRBJ1-1, with D perhaps TRBD1 (5 bases). Trimming cost V 7 bases and J 10 bases, with 19 bases left between them. The V gene's germline CDR1 is SGHTA and CDR2 FQGNSA. The CDR3 consists of 13 residues. DNA for the CDR3: TGTGCCAGCACTACGGGGGGAGTCGGTGGAGCTTTCTTT. This sequence encodes CASTTGGVGGAFF.

J is TRBJ2-7 and V is TRBV5-5, with D tentatively TRBD1 (5 bases). The length of the CDR3 is 13 residues. Germline values: CDR1 SGHKS, CDR2 YYEKEE (reference sequence). Deletions cut 2 bases from V and 3 bases from J, with 9 bases between. In nucleotides, the CDR3 is TGTGCCAGCAGCTTCAGGGAAGGCTACGAGCAGTACTTC. The encoded protein is CASSFREGYEQYF.

V gene TRBV7-3 combines with J gene TRBJ2-2; 7 nucleotides align to TRBD1. J lost 4 bases, V lost 4 bases, and 0 bases had no gene match. Germline values: CDR1 SGHTA, CDR2 FQGTGA. The CDR3 spans 13 residues. This CDR3 reads CASSYRGTGELFF. The DNA for the CDR3 is TGTGCCAGCAGCTACAGGGGCACCGGGGAGCTGTTTTTT.

V usage is TRBV6-2 or TRBV6-3 and J usage is TRBJ2-7; D call uncertain. V was cut by 5 bases and J by 4 bases, with 9 bases left in between. Germline V gives CDR1 MNHEY, CDR2 SVGEGT. There are 12 residues in the CDR3. Here the CDR3 reads CASSNPEYEQYF. For the CDR3, the DNA is TGTGCCAGCAGTAACCCAGAATACGAGCAGTACTTC.

The chain uses TRBV19 and TRBJ1-3; D is undetermined. CDR1 and CDR2 from the germline V gene are LNHDA and SQIVND (reference sequence). This CDR3 region has 15 residues. Deletions cut 1 base from V and 0 bases from J, with 7 bases between. The CDR3 DNA reads as TGTGCCAGTAGTATAGGGCGGAGCTCTGGAAACACCATATATTTT. This translates into CASSIGRSSGNTIYF.

This clone was counted only a few times. The chain couples TRBV6-1 to TRBJ1-6, with 7 bases fitting TRBD1. The J segment lost 10 bases and the V segment lost 2 bases, leaving 8 bases of the junction unmatched. Germline CDR1 is MNHNS and CDR2 is SASEGT. The CDR3 runs to 15 residues. CDR3 loop: CASSELTGLGSPLHF. The CDR3 DNA reads TGTGCCAGCAGTGAATTGACAGGGCTGGGGTCACCCCTCCACTTT.

J is TRBJ2-7 and V is TRBV5-1, with 14 bases fitting TRBD2. Germline CDR1 SGHRS, CDR2 YFSETQ. Trimming cost V 2 bases and J 5 bases; bases outside gene matches: 9. The CDR3 length is 17 residues. The CDR3 here is CASSLPGTSGRVNEQYF. The CDR3 region has the DNA TGCGCCAGCAGCTTACCTGGGACTAGCGGGAGAGTGAACGAGCAGTACTTC.

The chain combines TRBV3-1 (or the pseudogene TRBV3-2) with TRBJ2-7, with 10 nucleotides matching TRBD1. CDR3 length equals 15 residues. Germline V gives CDR1 LGHDT, CDR2 YNNKEL (reference sequence). The J segment lost 2 bases and the V segment lost 4 bases, leaving 5 bases of the junction unmatched. DNA of the CDR3: TGTGCCAGCAGCCGCTCGGGACAGGGGACCTACGAGCAGTACTTC. This translates into CASSRSGQGTYEQYF.

The chain recombines TRBV5-1 with TRBJ2-7, with D maybe TRBD2 (5 bases). CDR3 size: 13 residues. V was shortened by 0 bases and J by 6 bases, with 10 bases between the two germline ends. Germline V CDR1 and CDR2: SGHRS, YFSETQ. DNA of the CDR3: TGCGCCAGCAGCTTGGTTCTAGCAAGCGAGCAGTACTTC. Translation gives CASSLVLASEQYF.

This chain uses TRBV19 with TRBJ2-1, with TRBD1 identical over 9 bases. V was clipped by 5 bases and J by 7 bases; unmatched bases: 6. This CDR3 region has 14 residues. The germline V gene has CDR1 LNHDA and CDR2 SQIVND (reference sequence). CDR3 protein: CASSVTGGKNEQFF. The CDR3 DNA reads TGTGCCAGTAGTGTCACAGGGGGCAAGAATGAGCAGTTCTTC. Supplemented by reference TRBV19 and TRBJ2-1, the full variable domain reads DGGITQSPKYLFRKEGQNVTLSCEQNLNHDAMYWYRQDPGQGLRLIYYSQIVNDFQKGDIAEGYSVSREKKESFPLTVTSAQKNPTAFYLCASSVTGGKNEQFFGPGTRLTVL.

The J gene is TRBJ1-2, the V gene TRBV3-1 (or the pseudogene TRBV3-2); D gene unclear. CDR1 LGHDT and CDR2 YNNKEL come from the germline V gene (reference sequence). The CDR3 totals 12 residues. Trimming left V 3 bases short and J 2 bases short, with 4 bases between. Here the CDR3 DNA reads TGTGCCAGCAGCCAGGGCAACTATGGCTACACCTTC. Encoded protein: CASSQGNYGYTF.

Only one count was recorded for this clone. The J gene is TRBJ2-5, the V gene TRBV5-4; the D is unclear. V was shortened by 0 bases and J by 2 bases, with 8 bases between the two germline ends. Germline values: CDR1 SGHNT, CDR2 YYREEE (reference sequence). CDR3 length: 14 amino acids. DNA of the CDR3: TGTGCCAGCAGCTTGGGACACACACAAGAGACCCAGTACTTC. Translation: CASSLGHTQETQYF.

This chain connects TRBV7-9 to TRBJ2-3, with D perhaps TRBD1 (5 bases). This CDR3 has 16 amino acids. Trimming took 5 bases from V and 0 from J, leaving 15 bases between them. From germline, CDR1 is SEHNR and CDR2 FQNEAQ (reference sequence). CDR3 amino acids: CASSQGRVSSTDTQYF. The CDR3 DNA follows: TGTGCCAGCAGCCAAGGCAGGGTCAGCAGCACAGATACGCAGTATTTT. Variable domain in full (rest from reference TRBV7-9 and TRBJ2-3): DTGVSQNPRHKITKRGQNVTFRCDPISEHNRLYWYRQTLGQGPEFLTYFQNEAQLEKSRLLSDRFSAERPKGSFSTLEIQRTEQGDSAMYLCASSQGRVSSTDTQYFGPGTRLTVL.

This chain links TRBV3-1 (or the pseudogene TRBV3-2) with TRBJ2-1, with 7 bases that match TRBD2. CDR3 size: 14 residues. Trimming removed 4 bases from V and 8 bases from J; junction bases left unmatched: 8. Germline V CDR1 and CDR2: LGHDT, YNNKEL (reference sequence). CDR3 nucleotides: TGTGCCAGCAGCCCCCAGGGCGGGAGTGATGAGCAGTTCTTC. Protein product: CASSPQGGSDEQFF.